The source of this T cell receptor beta chain is a study of metastatic and nonmetastatic thyroid tumors. Study at large: Repertoire comparison spanned blood and tumor or nodule tissue of malignant and benign thyroid patients. Points from the study as a whole: When malignant thyroid tumors were compared with benign nodules, TCR beta diversity was reportedly significantly higher in the malignant tumors. This held in both blood and tumor samples.

Every patient underwent thyroid surgery untreated. Authors' data handling: To classify distant metastasis in papillary thyroid cancer, a model was built from CDR3 differences across clinicopathological groups. TCRdb ran MiXCR on the PCR reads. The authors' filters were not applied to this entry. The sample lists 20,000 to 25,000 clones, over 9% occurring once. Germline V gene sequence: CDR1 LGHDT, CDR2 YNNKEL (reference sequence). With V trimmed by 0 bases and J by 7 bases, 11 bases remained unmatched. This CDR3 spans 17 amino acids. This clone was counted many times. Its antigen is as yet unknown. This chain uses TRBV3-1 with TRBJ2-1; TRBD2 agrees at 8 bases. The origin of this receptor is a male donor with papillary thyroid cancer or a benign thyroid nodule (not recorded which). Some clones in this sample may be carry-over from other donors' samples. Sequencing was done on a sample of blood. In nucleotides, the CDR3 is TGTGCCAGCAGCCAAGAAGACCCAGCGGGAGTCGAAAATGAGCAGTTCTTC. It is translated as CASSQEDPAGVENEQFF.